The entry below gives a single T cell receptor (beta chain) sequence along with its context. What it recognizes is unknown. This entry belongs to a study of cytomegalovirus exposure and HLA in healthy donors. Findings and limits, study-wide: Rare sequences made up most TCRs, while some public TCRs were found in many donors.

Trimming removed 0 bases from V and 3 bases from J, with 10 bases in between. CDR3 length equals 15 residues. Per germline, CDR1 SGDLS and CDR2 YYNGEE. PCR used 60 Vbeta primers and 13 Jbeta primers. Some clones are missing from TCRdb's copy, which holds only in-frame ones; the method was immunoSEQ multiplex PCR. Of some 150,000 clones in the sample, approximately 70% were seen once. The source material was PBMCs. This TCR came from a human donor in good health. The V gene is TRBV9, the J gene TRBJ2-1; D is perhaps TRBD2 (6 bases). Here the CDR3 reads CASSVGAGSYNEQFF. CDR3 in DNA: TGTGCCAGCAGCGTAGGTGCGGGAAGCTACAATGAGCAGTTCTTC.